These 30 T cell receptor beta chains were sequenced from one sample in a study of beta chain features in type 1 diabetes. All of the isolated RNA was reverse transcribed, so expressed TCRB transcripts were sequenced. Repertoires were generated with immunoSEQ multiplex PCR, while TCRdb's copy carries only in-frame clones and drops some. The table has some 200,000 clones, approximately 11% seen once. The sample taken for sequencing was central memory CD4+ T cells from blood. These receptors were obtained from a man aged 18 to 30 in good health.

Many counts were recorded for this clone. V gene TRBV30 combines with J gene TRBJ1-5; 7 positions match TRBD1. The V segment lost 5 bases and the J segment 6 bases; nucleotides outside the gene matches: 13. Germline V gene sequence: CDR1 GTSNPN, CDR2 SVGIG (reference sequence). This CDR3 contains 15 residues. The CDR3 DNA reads TGTGCCTGGGGTATAACGGGACAGTCGCGTCAGCCCCAGCATTTT. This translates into CAWGITGQSRQPQHF.

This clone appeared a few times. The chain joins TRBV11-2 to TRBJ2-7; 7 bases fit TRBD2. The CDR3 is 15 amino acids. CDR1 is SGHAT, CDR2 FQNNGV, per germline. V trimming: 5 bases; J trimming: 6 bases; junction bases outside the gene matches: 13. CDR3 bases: TGTGCCAGCAGCCCCGGGACGGGGAGGGCTTCCGAGCAGTACTTC. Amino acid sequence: CASSPGTGRASEQYF.

The CDR3 DNA reads TGTGCCAGCAGCCCAGACTACAATGAGCAGTTCTTC. It yields the protein CASSPDYNEQFF. This chain joins TRBV6-1 and TRBJ2-1; D gene ambiguous. Trimming stripped 6 bases from V and 3 bases from J, with 6 bases between. CDR1 MNHNS and CDR2 SASEGT come from the germline V gene. The CDR3 is made up of 12 amino acids.

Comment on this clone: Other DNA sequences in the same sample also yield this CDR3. In DNA, the CDR3 is TGTGCCAGCAGCATGGGACTAGCGAGCTACGAGCAGTACTTC. Protein product: CASSMGLASYEQYF. The chain employs TRBV11-2 and TRBJ2-7; 10 bases map to TRBD2. Germline trimming cut 5 bases from V and 3 bases from J; bases unmatched to any gene: 4. The CDR3 is 14 residues long. Germline V gene sequence: CDR1 SGHAT, CDR2 FQNNGV.

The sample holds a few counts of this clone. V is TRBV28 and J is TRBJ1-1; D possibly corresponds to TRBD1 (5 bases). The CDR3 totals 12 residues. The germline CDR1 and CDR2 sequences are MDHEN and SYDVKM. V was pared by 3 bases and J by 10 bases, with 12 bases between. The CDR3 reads CASSFRPQGAFF. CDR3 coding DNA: TGTGCCAGCAGTTTCCGGCCGCAGGGAGCTTTCTTT.

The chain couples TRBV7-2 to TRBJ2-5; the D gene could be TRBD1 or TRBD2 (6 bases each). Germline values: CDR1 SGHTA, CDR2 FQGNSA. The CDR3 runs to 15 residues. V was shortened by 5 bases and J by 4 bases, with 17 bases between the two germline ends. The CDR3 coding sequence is TGTGCCAGCAGCCCAGACACAGGGAGGCGAGAGACCCAGTACTTC. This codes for CASSPDTGRRETQYF.

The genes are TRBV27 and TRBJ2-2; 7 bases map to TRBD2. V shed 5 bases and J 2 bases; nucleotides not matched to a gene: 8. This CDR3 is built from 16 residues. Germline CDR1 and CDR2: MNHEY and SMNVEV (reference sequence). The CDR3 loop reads CASSPWAGLNTGELFF. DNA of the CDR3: TGTGCCAGCAGTCCTTGGGCGGGACTAAACACCGGGGAGCTGTTTTTT.

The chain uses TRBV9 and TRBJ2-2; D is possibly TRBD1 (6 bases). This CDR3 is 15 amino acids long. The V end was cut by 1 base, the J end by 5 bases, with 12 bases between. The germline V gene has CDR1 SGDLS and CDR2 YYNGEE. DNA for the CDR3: TGTGCCAGCAGCGTACAAGGGGGTCAGACCGGGGAGCTGTTTTTT. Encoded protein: CASSVQGGQTGELFF. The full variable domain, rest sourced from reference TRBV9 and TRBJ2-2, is DSGVTQTPKHLITATGQRVTLRCSPRSGDLSVYWYQQSLDQGLQFLIQYYNGEERAKGNILERFSAQQFPDLHSELNLSSLELGDSALYFCASSVQGGQTGELFFGEGSRLTVL.

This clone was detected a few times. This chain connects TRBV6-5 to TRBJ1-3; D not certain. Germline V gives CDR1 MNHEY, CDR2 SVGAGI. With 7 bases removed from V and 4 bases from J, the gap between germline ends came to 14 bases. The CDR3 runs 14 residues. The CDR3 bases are TGTGCCAGCAAACAGATGCCGGTAGGAAACACCATATATTTT. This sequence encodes CASKQMPVGNTIYF.

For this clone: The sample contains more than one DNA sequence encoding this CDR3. CDR3 loop: CASSFGGESYEQYF. The CDR3 DNA follows: TGTGCCAGCAGCTTCGGCGGGGAATCCTACGAGCAGTACTTC. The rearrangement links TRBV7-9 to TRBJ2-7, with a weak D call TRBD2 (6 bases). CDR1 and CDR2 from the germline V gene are SEHNR and FQNEAQ (reference sequence). This CDR3 is built from 14 residues. Trimming shortened V by 3 bases and J by 1 base, and 10 bases separated the two germline ends.

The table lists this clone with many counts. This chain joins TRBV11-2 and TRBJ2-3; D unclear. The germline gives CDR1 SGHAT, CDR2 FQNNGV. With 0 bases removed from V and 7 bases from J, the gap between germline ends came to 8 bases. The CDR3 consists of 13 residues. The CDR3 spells CASSLDFVYTQYF. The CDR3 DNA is TGTGCCAGCAGCTTAGATTTCGTTTATACGCAGTATTTT.

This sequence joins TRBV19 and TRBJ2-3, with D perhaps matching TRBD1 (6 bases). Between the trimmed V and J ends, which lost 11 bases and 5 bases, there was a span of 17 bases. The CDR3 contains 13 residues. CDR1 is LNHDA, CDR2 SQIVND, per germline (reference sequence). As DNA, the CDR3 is TGTGCCTCAAACCGGGGCAGGGGAGATACGCAGTATTTT. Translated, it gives CASNRGRGDTQYF.

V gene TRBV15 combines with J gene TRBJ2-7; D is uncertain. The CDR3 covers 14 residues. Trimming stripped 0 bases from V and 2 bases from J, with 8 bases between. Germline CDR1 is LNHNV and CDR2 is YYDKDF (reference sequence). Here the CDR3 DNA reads TGTGCCACCAGCAGAGAGGGCAGAACCTACGAGCAGTACTTC. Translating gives CATSREGRTYEQYF. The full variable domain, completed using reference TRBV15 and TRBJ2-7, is DAMVIQNPRYQVTQFGKPVTLSCSQTLNHNVMYWYQQKSSQAPKLLFHYYDKDFNNEADTPDNFQSRRPNTSFCFLDIRSPGLGDTAMYLCATSREGRTYEQYFGPGTRLTVT.

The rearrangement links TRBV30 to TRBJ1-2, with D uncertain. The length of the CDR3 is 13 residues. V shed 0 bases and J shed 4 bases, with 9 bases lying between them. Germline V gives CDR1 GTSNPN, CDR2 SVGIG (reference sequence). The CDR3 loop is CAWSVFSGYGYTF. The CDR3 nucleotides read TGTGCCTGGAGTGTATTCAGCGGCTATGGCTACACCTTC. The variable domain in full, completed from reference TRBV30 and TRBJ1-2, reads SQTIHQWPATLVQPVGSPLSLECTVEGTSNPNLYWYRQAAGRGLQLLFYSVGIGQISSEVPQNLSASRPQDRQFILSSKKLLLSDSGFYLCAWSVFSGYGYTFGSGTRLTVV.

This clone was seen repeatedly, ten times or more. CDR3 coding DNA: TGTGCCAGCACCCAAAGGTTCAGAACGTTCTTC. It codes for CASTQRFRTFF. V is TRBV27 and J is TRBJ2-1, with D unclear. The CDR3 is 11 residues long. V lost 7 bases, J lost 15 bases, and 16 bases lay in between. Germline CDR1 MNHEY, CDR2 SMNVEV (reference sequence).

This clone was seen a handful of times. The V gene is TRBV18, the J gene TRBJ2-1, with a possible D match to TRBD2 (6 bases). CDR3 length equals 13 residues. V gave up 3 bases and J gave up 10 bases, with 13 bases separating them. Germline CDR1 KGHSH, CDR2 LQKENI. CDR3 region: CASSPADGSEQFF. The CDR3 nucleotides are TGTGCCAGCTCACCCGCGGACGGGAGCGAGCAGTTCTTC.

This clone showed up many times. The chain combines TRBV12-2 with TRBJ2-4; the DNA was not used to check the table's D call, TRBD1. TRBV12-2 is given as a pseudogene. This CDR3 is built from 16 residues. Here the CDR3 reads CASRPHRLTVKNIQYF. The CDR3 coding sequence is TGTGCAAGTCGCCCCCATCGGTTGACAGTCAAAAACATTCAGTACTTC.

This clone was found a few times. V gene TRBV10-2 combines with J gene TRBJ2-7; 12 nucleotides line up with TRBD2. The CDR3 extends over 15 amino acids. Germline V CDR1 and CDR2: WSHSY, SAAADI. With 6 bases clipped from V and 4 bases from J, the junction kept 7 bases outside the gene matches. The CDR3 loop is CASRRTSGILYEQYF. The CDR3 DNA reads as TGCGCCAGCAGAAGGACTAGCGGGATTTTGTACGAGCAGTACTTC.

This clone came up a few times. The CDR3 sequence: CASSSRLVNTGELFF. The CDR3 DNA is TGTGCCAGCAGCTCCAGACTAGTGAACACCGGGGAGCTGTTTTTT. V gene TRBV7-9 combines with J gene TRBJ2-2; D is possibly TRBD2 (6 bases). V lost 4 bases, J lost 1 base, and 10 bases lay in between. The CDR3 loop spans 15 amino acids. Germline lookup yields CDR1 SEHNR and CDR2 FQNEAQ (reference sequence).

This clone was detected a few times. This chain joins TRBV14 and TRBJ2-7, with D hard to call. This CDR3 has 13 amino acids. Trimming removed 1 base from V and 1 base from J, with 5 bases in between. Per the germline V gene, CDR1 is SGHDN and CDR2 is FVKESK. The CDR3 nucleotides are TGTGCCAGCAGCCAAGTTATGTCCTACGAGCAGTACTTC. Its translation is CASSQVMSYEQYF. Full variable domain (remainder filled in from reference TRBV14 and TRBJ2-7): EAGVTQFPSHSVIEKGQTVTLRCDPISGHDNLYWYRRVMGKEIKFLLHFVKESKQDESGMPNNRFLAERTGGTYSTLKVQPAELEDSGVYFCASSQVMSYEQYFGPGTRLTVT.

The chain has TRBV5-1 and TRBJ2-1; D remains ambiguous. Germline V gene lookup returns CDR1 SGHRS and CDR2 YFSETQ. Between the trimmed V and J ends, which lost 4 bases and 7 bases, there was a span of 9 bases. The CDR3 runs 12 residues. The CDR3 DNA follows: TGCGCCAGCAGCCCCGACAAGAATGAGCAGTTCTTC. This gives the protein CASSPDKNEQFF.

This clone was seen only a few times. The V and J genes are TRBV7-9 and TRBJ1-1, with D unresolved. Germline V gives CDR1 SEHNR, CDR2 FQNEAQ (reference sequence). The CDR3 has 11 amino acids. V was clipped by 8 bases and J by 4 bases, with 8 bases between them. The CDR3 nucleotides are TGTGCCAGCGACCGGGGCACTGAAGCTTTCTTT. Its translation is CASDRGTEAFF.

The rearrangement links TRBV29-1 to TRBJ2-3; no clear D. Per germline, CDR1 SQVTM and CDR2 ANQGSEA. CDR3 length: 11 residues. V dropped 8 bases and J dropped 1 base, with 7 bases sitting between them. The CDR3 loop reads CSFPRTDTQYF. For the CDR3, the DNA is TGCAGCTTTCCTCGCACAGATACGCAGTATTTT.

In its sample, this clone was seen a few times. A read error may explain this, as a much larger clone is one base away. This chain's CDR3 is CATARDSYEQYF. In nucleotides, the CDR3 is TGTGCGACCGCCAGGGACTCCTACGAGCAGTACTTC. The chain couples TRBV30 to TRBJ2-7, with D possibly matching TRBD1 (5 bases). The CDR3 spans 12 residues. The V gene's germline CDR1 is GTSNPN and CDR2 SVGIG (reference sequence).

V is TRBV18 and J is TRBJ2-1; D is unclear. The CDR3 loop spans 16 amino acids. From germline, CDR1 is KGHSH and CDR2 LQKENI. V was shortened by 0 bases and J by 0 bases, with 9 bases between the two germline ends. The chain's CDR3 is CASSPPALASYNEQFF. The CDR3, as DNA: TGTGCCAGCTCACCACCCGCCCTCGCCTCCTACAATGAGCAGTTCTTC.

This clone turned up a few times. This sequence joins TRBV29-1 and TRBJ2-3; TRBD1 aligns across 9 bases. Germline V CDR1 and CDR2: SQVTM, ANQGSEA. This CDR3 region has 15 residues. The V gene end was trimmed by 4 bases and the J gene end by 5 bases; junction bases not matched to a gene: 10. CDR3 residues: CSVAGGQGLGDTQYF. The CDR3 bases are TGCAGCGTTGCGGGTGGACAGGGGCTGGGAGATACGCAGTATTTT.

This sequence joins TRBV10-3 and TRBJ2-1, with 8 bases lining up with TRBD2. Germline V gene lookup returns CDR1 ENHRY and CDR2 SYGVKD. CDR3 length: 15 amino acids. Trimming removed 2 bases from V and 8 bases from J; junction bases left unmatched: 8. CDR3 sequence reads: CAISESGGRWDEQFF. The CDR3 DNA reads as TGTGCCATCAGTGAGAGCGGGGGTAGGTGGGATGAGCAGTTCTTC.

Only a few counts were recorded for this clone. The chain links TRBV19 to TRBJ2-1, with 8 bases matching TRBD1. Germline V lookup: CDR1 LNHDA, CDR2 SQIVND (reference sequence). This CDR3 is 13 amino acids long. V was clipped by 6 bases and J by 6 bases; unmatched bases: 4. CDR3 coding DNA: TGTGCCAGTAGAATAACAGGGGGCAATGAGCAGTTCTTC. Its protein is CASRITGGNEQFF.

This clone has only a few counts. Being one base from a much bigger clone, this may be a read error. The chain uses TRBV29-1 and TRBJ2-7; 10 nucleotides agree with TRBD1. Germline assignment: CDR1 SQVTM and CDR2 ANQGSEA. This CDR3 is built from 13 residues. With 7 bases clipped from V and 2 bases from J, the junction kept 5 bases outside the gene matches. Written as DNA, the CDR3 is TGCAGCGCCGGACAGGGGGTCGCCTACGAGCAGTACTTC. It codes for CSAGQGVAYEQYF.

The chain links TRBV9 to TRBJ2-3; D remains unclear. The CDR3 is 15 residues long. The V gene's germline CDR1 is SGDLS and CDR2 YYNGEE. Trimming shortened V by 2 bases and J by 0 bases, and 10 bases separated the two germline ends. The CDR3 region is CASSVMGMSTDTQYF. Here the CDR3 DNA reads TGTGCCAGCAGCGTCATGGGGATGAGCACAGATACGCAGTATTTT. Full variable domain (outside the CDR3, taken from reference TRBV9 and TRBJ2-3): DSGVTQTPKHLITATGQRVTLRCSPRSGDLSVYWYQQSLDQGLQFLIQYYNGEERAKGNILERFSAQQFPDLHSELNLSSLELGDSALYFCASSVMGMSTDTQYFGPGTRLTVL.